Reported below is one T cell receptor (beta chain). Its cognate antigen is unknown. The sample comes from a study of cytomegalovirus exposure and HLA in healthy donors. Findings and caveats of the study: Productive rates of about 90% or about 30% were seen for most TCR beta V segments in an earlier analysis. A later analysis revealed that TCR association rates differed between HLA loci, peaking at DRB1 and bottoming out at HLA-C. Later analysis demonstrated an association between a missense DCLRE1C variant and TCR beta V- and J-gene trimming.

The CDR3 extends over 14 amino acids. The V and J ends lost 6 bases and 0 bases respectively, with 8 bases between them. CDR1 and CDR2 from the germline V gene are MDHEN and SYDVKM. Amplification used 60 Vbeta primers and 13 Jbeta primers. Authors' methods: An analysis that came later counted 80 million or so unique TCR beta chains, roughly 11 million shared. Sequenced by immunoSEQ multiplex PCR; TCRdb stores in-frame clones only, minus some. D and trimming were read from the DNA, whereas the V and J calls and clone size are those reported in that table. The table shows 150,000 to 200,000 clones, with 65% to 85% occurring only once.

The TCR was taken from a man aged 45 to 65 in good health and CMV-seropositive. J is TRBJ1-4 and V is TRBV28; D is unclear. Sequences were obtained from PBMCs. The CDR3 DNA reads TGTGCCAGCAGGTTGCCAGCAACTAATGAAAAACTGTTTTTT. This sequence encodes CASRLPATNEKLFF.